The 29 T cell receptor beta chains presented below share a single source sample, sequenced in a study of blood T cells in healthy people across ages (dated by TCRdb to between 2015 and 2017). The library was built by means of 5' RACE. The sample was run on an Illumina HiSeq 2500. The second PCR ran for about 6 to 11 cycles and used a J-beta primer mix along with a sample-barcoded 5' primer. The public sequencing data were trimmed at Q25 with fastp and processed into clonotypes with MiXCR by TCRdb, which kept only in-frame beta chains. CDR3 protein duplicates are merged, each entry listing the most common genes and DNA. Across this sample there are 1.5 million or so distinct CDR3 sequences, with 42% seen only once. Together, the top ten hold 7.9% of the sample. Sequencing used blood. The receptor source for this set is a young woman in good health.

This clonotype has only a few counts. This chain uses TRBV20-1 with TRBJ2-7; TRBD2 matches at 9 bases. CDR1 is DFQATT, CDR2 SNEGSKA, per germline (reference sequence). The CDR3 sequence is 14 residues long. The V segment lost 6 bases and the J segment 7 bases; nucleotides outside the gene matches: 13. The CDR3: CSAKSSGSYNEQYF. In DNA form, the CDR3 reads TGCAGTGCCAAGAGTAGCGGGAGCTACAATGAGCAGTACTTC.

The CDR3 here is CASRPTRDRGVGSYNSPLHF. The DNA for the CDR3 is TGTGCCAGCAGGCCAACCCGGGACAGGGGAGTGGGGTCCTATAATTCACCCCTCCACTTT. J is TRBJ1-6 and V is TRBV6-1; 10 nucleotides align to TRBD1. The CDR3 runs to 20 residues. The germline CDR1 and CDR2 sequences are MNHNS and SASEGT. V dropped 6 bases and J dropped 1; count of bases not matched to a gene: 15.

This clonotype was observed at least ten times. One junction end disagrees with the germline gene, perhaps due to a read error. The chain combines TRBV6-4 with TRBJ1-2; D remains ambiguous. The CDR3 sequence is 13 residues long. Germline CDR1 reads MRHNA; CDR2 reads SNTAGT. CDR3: CASSEGAGYGYTF. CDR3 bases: TGCGCCAGCAGTGAGGGCGCCGGCTATGGCTACACCTTC.

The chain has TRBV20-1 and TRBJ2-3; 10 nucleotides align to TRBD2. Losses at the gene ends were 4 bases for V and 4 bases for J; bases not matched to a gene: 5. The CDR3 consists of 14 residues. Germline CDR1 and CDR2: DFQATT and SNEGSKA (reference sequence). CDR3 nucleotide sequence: TGCAGTGCTAAAAGCGGGGGGGTCCCAGATACGCAGTATTTT. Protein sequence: CSAKSGGVPDTQYF.

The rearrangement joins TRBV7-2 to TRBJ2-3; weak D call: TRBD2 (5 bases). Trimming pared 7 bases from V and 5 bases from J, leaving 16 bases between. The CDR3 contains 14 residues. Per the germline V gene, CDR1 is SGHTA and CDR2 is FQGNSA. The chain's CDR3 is CASKPTRSQDTQYF. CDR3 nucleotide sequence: TGTGCCAGCAAACCAACTAGGTCCCAAGATACGCAGTATTTT.

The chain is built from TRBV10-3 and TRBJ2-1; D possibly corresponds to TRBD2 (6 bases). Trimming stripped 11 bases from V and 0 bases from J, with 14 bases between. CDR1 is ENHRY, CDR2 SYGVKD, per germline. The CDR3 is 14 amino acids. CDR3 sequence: CASRGGVSYNEQFF. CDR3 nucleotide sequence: TGTGCCTCCCGTGGCGGGGTCTCCTACAATGAGCAGTTCTTC.

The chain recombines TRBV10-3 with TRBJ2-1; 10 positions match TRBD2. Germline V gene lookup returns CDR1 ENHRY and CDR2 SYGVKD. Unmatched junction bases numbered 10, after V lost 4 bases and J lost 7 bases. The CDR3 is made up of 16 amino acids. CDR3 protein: CAISGTSGLPGNEQFF. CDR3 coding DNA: TGTGCCATCAGTGGGACTAGCGGTCTCCCCGGGAATGAGCAGTTCTTC.

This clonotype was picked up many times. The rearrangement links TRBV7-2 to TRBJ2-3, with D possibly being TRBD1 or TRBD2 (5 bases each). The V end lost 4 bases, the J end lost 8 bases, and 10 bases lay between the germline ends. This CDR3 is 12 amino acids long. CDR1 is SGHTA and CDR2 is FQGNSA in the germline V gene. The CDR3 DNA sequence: TGTGCCAGCAGCTCCCGTGGGGGTACGCAGTATTTT. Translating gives CASSSRGGTQYF. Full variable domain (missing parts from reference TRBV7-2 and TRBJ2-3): GAGVSQSPSNKVTEKGKDVELRCDPISGHTALYWYRQSLGQGLEFLIYFQGNSAPDKSGLPSDRFSAERTGGSVSTLTIQRTQQEDSAVYLCASSSRGGTQYFGPGTRLTVL.

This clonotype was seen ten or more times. The CDR3 loop is CSARGTGTYEQYF. The CDR3 nucleotides read TGCAGTGCTAGGGGGACAGGAACCTACGAGCAGTACTTC. The gene calls are TRBV20-1 and TRBJ2-7; 8 bases fit TRBD1. The CDR3 consists of 13 residues. The ends lost 3 bases at V and 2 bases at J; junction bases unmatched: 3. Germline CDR1 is DFQATT and CDR2 is SNEGSKA (reference sequence).

Here the CDR3 reads CASSSFSITTNEKLFF. The CDR3 DNA follows: TGTGCCAGCTCATCCTTCTCAATAACAACTAATGAAAAACTGTTTTTT. The genes are TRBV18 and TRBJ1-4, with no clear D. CDR1 is KGHSH, CDR2 LQKENI, per germline. With 5 bases removed from V and 0 bases from J, the gap between germline ends came to 13 bases. CDR3 length equals 16 residues.

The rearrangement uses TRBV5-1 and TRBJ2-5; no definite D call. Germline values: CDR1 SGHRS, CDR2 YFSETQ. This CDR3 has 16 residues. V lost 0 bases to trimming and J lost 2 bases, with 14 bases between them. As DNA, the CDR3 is TGCGCCAGCAGCTTGGTGGCCTATGATGCGCAAGAGACCCAGTACTTC. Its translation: CASSLVAYDAQETQYF.

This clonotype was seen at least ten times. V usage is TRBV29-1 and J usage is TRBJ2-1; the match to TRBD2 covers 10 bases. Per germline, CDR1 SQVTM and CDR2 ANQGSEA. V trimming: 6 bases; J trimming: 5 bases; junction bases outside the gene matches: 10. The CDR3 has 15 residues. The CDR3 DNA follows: TGCAGCGTGTGTGAGCTAGCGGGGGTGGACAATGAGCAGTTCTTC. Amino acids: CSVCELAGVDNEQFF.

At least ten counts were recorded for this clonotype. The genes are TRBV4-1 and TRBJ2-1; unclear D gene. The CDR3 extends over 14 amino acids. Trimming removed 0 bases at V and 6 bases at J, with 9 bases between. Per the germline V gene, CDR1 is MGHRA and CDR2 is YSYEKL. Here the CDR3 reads CASSQEQSFNEQFF. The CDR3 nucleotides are TGCGCCAGCAGCCAAGAACAATCGTTCAATGAGCAGTTCTTC.

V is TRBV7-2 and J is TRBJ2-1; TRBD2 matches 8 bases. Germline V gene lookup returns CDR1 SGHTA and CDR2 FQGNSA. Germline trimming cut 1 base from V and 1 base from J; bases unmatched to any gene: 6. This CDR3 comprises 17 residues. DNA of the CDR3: TGTGCCAGCAGCTTAGATGTTACTAGCGGTTCCTACAATGAGCAGTTCTTC. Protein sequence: CASSLDVTSGSYNEQFF.

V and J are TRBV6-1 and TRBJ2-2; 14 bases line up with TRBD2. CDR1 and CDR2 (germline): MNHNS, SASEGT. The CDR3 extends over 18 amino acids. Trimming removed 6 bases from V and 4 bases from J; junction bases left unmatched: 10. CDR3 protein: CASRGLAGAPGGTGELFF. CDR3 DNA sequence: TGTGCCAGCAGGGGACTAGCGGGGGCCCCGGGTGGCACCGGGGAGCTGTTTTTT.

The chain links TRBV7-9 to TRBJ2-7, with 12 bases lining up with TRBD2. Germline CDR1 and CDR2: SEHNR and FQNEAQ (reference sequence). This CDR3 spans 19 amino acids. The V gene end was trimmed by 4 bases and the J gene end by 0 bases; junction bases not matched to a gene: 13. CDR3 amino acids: CASSSPTSGSGSASYEQYF. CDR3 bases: TGTGCCAGCAGCTCCCCGACTAGCGGGAGTGGAAGTGCCTCCTACGAGCAGTACTTC.

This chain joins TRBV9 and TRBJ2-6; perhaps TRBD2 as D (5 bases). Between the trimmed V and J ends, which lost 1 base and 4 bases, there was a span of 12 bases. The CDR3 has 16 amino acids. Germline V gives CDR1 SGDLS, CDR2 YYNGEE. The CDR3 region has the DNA TGTGCCAGCAGCGTAACCATTAGCGCGGGGGCCAACGTCCTGACTTTC. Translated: CASSVTISAGANVLTF.

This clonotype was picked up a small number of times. DNA of the CDR3: TGTGCCAGCAGTCCTATGGGCGGCTCCTACGAGCAGTACTTC. Residues: CASSPMGGSYEQYF. This chain joins TRBV7-2 and TRBJ2-7; unclear D gene. The CDR3 runs 14 residues. The V and J ends lost 6 bases and 0 bases respectively, with 12 bases between them. CDR1 SGHTA and CDR2 FQGNSA come from the germline V gene. Filled out from reference TRBV7-2 and TRBJ2-7, the complete variable domain reads GAGVSQSPSNKVTEKGKDVELRCDPISGHTALYWYRQSLGQGLEFLIYFQGNSAPDKSGLPSDRFSAERTGGSVSTLTIQRTQQEDSAVYLCASSPMGGSYEQYFGPGTRLTVT.

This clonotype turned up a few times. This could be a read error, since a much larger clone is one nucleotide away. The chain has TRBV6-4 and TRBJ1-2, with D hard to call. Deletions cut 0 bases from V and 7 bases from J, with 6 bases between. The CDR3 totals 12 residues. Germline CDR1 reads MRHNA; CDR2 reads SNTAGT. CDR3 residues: CASSDSNRGYTF. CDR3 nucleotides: TGTGCCAGCAGTGACTCGAACCGTGGCTACACCTTC.

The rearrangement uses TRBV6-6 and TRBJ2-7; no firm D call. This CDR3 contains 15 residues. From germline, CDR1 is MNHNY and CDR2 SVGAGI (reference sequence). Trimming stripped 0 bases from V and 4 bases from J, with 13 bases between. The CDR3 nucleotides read TGTGCCAGCAGTTACTCGACGAGCGCGGATTACGAGCAGTACTTC. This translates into CASSYSTSADYEQYF.

The CDR3 reads CASSLMLVETQYF. CDR3 sequence (DNA): TGTGCCAGCAGCTTAATGCTTGTAGAGACCCAGTACTTC. This chain connects TRBV7-6 to TRBJ2-5; no clear D gene. The CDR3 has 13 amino acids. Per germline, CDR1 SGHVS and CDR2 FNYEAQ. V lost 2 bases and J 4 bases, leaving 8 bases between the germline ends.

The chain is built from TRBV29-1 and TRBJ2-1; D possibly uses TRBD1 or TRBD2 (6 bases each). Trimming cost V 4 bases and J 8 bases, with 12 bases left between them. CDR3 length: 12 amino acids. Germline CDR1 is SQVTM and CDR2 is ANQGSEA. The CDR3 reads CSVGPGAYEQFF. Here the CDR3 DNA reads TGCAGCGTTGGACCGGGGGCCTATGAGCAGTTCTTC.

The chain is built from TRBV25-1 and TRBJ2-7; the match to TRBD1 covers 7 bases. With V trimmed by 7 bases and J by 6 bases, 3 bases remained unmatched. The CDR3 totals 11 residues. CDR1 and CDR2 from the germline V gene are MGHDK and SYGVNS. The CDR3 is CASISGGEQYF. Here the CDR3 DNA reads TGTGCCAGCATATCAGGGGGCGAGCAGTACTTC.

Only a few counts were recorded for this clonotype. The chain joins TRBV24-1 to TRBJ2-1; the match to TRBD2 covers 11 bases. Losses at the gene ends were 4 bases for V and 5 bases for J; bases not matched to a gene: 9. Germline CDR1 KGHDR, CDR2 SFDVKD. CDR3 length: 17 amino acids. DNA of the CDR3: TGTGCCACCAGTGACCCCCTTCTAGCGGGGGGCCACAATGAGCAGTTCTTC. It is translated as CATSDPLLAGGHNEQFF.

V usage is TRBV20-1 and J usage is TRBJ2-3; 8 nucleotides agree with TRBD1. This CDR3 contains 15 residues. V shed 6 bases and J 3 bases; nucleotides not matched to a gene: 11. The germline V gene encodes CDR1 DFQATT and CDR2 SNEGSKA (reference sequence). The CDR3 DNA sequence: TGCAGTGCCAACCCCGGGACAGGAGGGACAGATACGCAGTATTTT. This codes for CSANPGTGGTDTQYF.

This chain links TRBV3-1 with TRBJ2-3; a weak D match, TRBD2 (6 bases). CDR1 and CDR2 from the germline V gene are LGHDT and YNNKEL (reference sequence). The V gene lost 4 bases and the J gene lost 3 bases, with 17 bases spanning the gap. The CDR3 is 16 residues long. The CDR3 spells CASSLLPGEGTDTQYF. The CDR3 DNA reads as TGTGCCAGCAGCCTTCTACCGGGAGAGGGGACAGATACGCAGTATTTT.

Written as DNA, the CDR3 is TGCGCCAGCAGCTTGGATGGGACTAGCGGTAGGAATGAGCAGTTCTTC. Translated, it gives CASSLDGTSGRNEQFF. This sequence joins TRBV5-1 and TRBJ2-1; 11 bases are shared with TRBD2. The CDR3 totals 16 residues. The V segment lost 0 bases and the J segment 7 bases; nucleotides outside the gene matches: 6. Germline V lookup: CDR1 SGHRS, CDR2 YFSETQ. Supplemented by reference TRBV5-1 and TRBJ2-1, the full variable domain reads KAGVTQTPRYLIKTRGQQVTLSCSPISGHRSVSWYQQTPGQGLQFLFEYFSETQRNKGNFPGRFSGRQFSNSRSEMNVSTLELGDSALYLCASSLDGTSGRNEQFFGPGTRLTVL.

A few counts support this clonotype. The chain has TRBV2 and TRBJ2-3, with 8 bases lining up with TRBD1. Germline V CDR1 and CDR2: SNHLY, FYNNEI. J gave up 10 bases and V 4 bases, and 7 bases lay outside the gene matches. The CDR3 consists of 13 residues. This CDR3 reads CASSGNQGAPQYF. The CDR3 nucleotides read TGTGCCAGCAGTGGTAACCAGGGGGCCCCGCAGTATTTT.

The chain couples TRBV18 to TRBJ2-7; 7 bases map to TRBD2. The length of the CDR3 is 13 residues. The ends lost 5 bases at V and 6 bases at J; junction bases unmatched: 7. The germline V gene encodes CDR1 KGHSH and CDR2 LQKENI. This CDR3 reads CASSWQGGSEQYF. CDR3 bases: TGTGCCAGCTCATGGCAGGGAGGGTCCGAGCAGTACTTC.